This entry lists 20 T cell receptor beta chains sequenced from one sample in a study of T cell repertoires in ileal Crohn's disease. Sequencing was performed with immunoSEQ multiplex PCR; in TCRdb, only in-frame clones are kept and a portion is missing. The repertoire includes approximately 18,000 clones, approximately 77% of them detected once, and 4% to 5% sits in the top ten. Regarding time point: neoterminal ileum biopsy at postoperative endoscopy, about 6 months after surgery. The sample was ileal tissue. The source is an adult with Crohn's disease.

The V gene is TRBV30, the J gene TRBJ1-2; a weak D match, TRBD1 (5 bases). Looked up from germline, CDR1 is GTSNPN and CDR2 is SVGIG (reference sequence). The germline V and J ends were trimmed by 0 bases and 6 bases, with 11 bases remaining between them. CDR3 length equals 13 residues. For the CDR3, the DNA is TGTGCCTGGAGTGTACAGGTGACAGATGGCTACACCTTC. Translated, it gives CAWSVQVTDGYTF.

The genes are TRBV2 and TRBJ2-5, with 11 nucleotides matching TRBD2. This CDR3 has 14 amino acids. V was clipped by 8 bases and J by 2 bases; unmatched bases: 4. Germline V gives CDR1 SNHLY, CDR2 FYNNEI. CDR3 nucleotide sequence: TGTGCCAGCGGGGGACTAGCGGCACAAGAGACCCAGTACTTC. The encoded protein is CASGGLAAQETQYF.

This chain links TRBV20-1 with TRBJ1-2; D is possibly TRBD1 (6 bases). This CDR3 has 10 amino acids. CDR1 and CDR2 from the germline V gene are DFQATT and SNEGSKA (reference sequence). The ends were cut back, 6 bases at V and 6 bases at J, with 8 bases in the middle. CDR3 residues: CSANRDGYTF. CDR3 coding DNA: TGCAGTGCAAACAGGGATGGCTACACCTTC.

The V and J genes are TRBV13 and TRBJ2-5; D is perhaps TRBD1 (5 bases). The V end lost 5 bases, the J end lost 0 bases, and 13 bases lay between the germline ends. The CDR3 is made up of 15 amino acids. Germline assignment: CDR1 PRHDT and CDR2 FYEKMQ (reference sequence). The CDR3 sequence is CASSQSRGHQETQYF. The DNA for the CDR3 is TGTGCCAGCAGCCAGAGTAGGGGCCACCAAGAGACCCAGTACTTC.

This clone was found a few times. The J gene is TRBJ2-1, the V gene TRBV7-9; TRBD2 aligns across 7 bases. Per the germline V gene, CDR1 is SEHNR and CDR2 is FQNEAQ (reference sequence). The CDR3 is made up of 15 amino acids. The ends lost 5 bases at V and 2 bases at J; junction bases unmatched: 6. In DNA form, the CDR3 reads TGTGCCAGCAGCGAATCCGGGACTACCTACAATGAGCAGTTCTTC. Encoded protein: CASSESGTTYNEQFF. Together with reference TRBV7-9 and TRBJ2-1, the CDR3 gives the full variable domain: DTGVSQNPRHKITKRGQNVTFRCDPISEHNRLYWYRQTLGQGPEFLTYFQNEAQLEKSRLLSDRFSAERPKGSFSTLEIQRTEQGDSAMYLCASSESGTTYNEQFFGPGTRLTVL.

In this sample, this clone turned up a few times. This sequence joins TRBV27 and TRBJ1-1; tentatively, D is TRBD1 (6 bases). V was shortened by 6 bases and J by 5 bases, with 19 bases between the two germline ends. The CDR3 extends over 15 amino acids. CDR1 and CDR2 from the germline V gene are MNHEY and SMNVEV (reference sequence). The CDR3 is CASRTRDTVFTEAFF. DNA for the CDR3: TGTGCCAGCAGGACCCGGGACACCGTGTTTACTGAAGCTTTCTTT.

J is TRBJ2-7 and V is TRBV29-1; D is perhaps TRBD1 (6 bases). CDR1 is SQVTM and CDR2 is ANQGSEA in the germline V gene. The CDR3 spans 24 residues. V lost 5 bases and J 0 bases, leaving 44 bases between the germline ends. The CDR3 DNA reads TGCAGCGTTAGCGAAGAAAGAACAACTATCAAAACCCCCTCCCAAACAGGGCGCTCCTACGAGCAGTACTTC. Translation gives CSVSEERTTIKTPSQTGRSYEQYF.

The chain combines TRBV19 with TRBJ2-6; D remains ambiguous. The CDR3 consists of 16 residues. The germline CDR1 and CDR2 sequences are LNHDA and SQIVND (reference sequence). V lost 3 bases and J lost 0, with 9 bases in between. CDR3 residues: CASSIPGRSGANVLTF. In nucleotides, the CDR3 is TGTGCCAGTAGTATCCCCGGTCGCTCTGGGGCCAACGTCCTGACTTTC.

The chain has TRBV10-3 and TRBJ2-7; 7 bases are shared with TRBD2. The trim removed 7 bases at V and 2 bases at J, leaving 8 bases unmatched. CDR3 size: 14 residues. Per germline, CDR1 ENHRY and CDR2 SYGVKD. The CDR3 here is CAITREAGAYEQYF. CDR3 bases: TGTGCCATCACCCGAGAGGCGGGGGCCTACGAGCAGTACTTC.

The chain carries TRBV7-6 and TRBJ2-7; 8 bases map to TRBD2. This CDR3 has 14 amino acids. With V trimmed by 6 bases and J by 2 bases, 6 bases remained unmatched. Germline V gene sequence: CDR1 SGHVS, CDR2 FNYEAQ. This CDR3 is CASSGTSGTYEQYF. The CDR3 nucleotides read TGTGCCAGCAGTGGAACTAGCGGAACCTACGAGCAGTACTTC. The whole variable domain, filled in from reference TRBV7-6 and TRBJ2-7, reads GAGVSQSPRYKVTKRGQDVALRCDPISGHVSLYWYRQALGQGPEFLTYFNYEAQQDKSGLPNDRFSAERPEGSISTLTIQRTEQRDSAMYRCASSGTSGTYEQYFGPGTRLTVT.

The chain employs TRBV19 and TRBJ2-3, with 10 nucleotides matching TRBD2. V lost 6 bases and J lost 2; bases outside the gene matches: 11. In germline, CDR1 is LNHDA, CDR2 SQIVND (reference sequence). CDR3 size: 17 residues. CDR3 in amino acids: CASSLERTSGYTDTQYF. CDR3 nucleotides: TGTGCCAGTAGCTTGGAGAGGACTAGCGGCTACACAGATACGCAGTATTTT.

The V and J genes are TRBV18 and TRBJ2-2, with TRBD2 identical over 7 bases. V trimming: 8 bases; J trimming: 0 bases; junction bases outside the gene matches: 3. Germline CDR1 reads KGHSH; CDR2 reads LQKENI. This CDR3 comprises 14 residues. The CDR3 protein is CASQLATNTGELFF. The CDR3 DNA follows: TGTGCCAGCCAACTAGCGACGAACACCGGGGAGCTGTTTTTT. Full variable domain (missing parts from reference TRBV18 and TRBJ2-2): NAGVMQNPRHLVRRRGQEARLRCSPMKGHSHVYWYRQLPEEGLKFMVYLQKENIIDESGMPKERFSAEFPKEGPSILRIQQVVRGDSAAYFCASQLATNTGELFFGEGSRLTVL.

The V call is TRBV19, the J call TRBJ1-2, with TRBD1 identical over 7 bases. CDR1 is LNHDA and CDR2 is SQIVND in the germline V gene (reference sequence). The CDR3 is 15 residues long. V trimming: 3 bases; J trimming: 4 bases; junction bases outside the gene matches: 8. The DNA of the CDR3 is TGTGCCAGTAGTATCGCGGGACAGATAATCTATGGCTACACCTTC. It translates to CASSIAGQIIYGYTF.

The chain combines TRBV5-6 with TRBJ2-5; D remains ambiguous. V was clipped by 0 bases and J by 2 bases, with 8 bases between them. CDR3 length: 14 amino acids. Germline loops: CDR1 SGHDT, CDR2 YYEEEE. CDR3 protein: CASSLVPRQETQYF. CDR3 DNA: TGTGCCAGCAGCTTGGTTCCTAGGCAAGAGACCCAGTACTTC.

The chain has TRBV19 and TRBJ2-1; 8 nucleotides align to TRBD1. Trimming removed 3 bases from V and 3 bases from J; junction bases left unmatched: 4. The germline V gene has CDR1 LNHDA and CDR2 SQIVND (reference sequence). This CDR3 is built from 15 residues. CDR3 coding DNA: TGTGCCAGTAGTATCCTTGGGACAGGCTACAATGAGCAGTTCTTC. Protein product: CASSILGTGYNEQFF.

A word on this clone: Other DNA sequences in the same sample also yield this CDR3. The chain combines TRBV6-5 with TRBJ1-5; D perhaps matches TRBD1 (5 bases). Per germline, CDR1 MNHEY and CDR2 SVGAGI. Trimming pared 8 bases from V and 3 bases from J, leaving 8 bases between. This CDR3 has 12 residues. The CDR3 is CASGADNQPQHF. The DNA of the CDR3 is TGTGCCAGCGGGGCCGACAATCAGCCCCAGCATTTT.

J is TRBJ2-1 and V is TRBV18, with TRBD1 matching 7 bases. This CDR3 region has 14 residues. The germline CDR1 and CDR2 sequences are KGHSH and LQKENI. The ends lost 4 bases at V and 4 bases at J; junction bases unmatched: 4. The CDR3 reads CASSLDREYNEQFF. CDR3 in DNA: TGTGCCAGCTCACTCGACAGGGAATACAATGAGCAGTTCTTC.

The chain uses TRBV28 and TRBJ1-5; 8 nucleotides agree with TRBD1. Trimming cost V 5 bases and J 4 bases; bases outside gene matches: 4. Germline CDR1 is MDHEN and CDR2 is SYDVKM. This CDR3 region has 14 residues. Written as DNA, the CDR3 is TGTGCCAGCAGTAGGACAGGGAGGAATCAGCCCCAGCATTTT. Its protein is CASSRTGRNQPQHF.

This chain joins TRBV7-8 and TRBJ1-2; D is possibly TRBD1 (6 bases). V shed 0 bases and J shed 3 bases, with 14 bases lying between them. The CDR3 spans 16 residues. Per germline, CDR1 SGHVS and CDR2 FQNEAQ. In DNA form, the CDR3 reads TGTGCCAGCAGCTTAGCAAACAGGGTCTCGGACTATGGCTACACCTTC. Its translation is CASSLANRVSDYGYTF.

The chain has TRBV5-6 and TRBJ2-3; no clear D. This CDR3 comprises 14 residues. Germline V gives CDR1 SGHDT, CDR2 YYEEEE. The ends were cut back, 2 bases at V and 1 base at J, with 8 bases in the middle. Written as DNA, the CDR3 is TGTGCCAGCAGCTTTCATGGGCGCACAGATACGCAGTATTTT. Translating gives CASSFHGRTDTQYF.